One sample yielded the 25 T cell receptor beta chains listed below, sequenced in a study of T cells after yellow fever vaccination. One entry per CDR3 protein results from TCRdb running MiXCR on the 5' RACE reads. The table lists some 390,000 distinct CDR3 sequences, roughly a sixth of them singletons. Sequencing was performed on PBMCs, taken before the yellow fever booster vaccination. Receptors originate from a man aged 18-30 years who received the YFV17D yellow fever vaccine.

This clonotype was counted at least ten times. The V and J genes are TRBV7-9 and TRBJ2-3; tentative D call: TRBD1 (6 bases). Trimming left V 5 bases short and J 2 bases short, with 17 bases between. Germline V lookup: CDR1 SEHNR, CDR2 FQNEAQ (reference sequence). This CDR3 has 16 amino acids. The DNA of the CDR3 is TGTGCCAGCAGCCTCCCCTGGGACACCAACACAGATACGCAGTATTTT. Amino acid sequence: CASSLPWDTNTDTQYF.

The chain combines TRBV15 with TRBJ1-5; D not certain. Germline V gene data show CDR1 as LNHNV and CDR2 as YYDKDF (reference sequence). Trimming took off 0 bases at V and 0 bases at J, with 9 bases between the two ends. This CDR3 is built from 16 residues. The CDR3 protein is CATSRDRQISNQPQHF. The CDR3 region has the DNA TGTGCCACCAGCAGAGATCGCCAGATTAGCAATCAGCCCCAGCATTTT.

The sample holds many counts of this clonotype. The chain recombines TRBV4-3 with TRBJ2-3; tentative D call: TRBD1 (5 bases). The CDR3 totals 14 residues. V was cut by 0 bases and J by 3 bases, with 7 bases left in between. Looked up from germline, CDR1 is LGHNA and CDR2 is YSLEER. The CDR3 loop reads CASSQDPGTDTQYF. Written as DNA, the CDR3 is TGCGCCAGCAGCCAAGATCCAGGGACAGATACGCAGTATTTT.

The J gene is TRBJ2-1, the V gene TRBV14; unclear D gene. The CDR3 has 16 amino acids. V lost 5 bases and J lost 0, with 14 bases in between. Looked up from germline, CDR1 is SGHDN and CDR2 is FVKESK. In nucleotides, the CDR3 is TGTGCCAGCAGCGGGAATTGGGGAAACTCCTACAATGAGCAGTTCTTC. Amino acids: CASSGNWGNSYNEQFF.

V gene TRBV20-1 combines with J gene TRBJ2-7, with D tentatively TRBD1 (6 bases). Germline lookup yields CDR1 DFQATT and CDR2 SNEGSKA (reference sequence). This CDR3 spans 13 amino acids. V gave up 3 bases and J gave up 5 bases, with 14 bases separating them. Here the CDR3 reads CSARGWTDDEQYF. As DNA, the CDR3 is TGCAGTGCTAGGGGTTGGACAGATGACGAGCAGTACTTC.

The chain has TRBV5-4 and TRBJ2-3; 12 positions match TRBD2. The CDR3 has 16 residues. V lost 4 bases, J lost 4 bases, and 7 bases stayed unmatched. Germline V CDR1 and CDR2: SGHNT, YYREEE (reference sequence). In DNA form, the CDR3 reads TGTGCCAGCAGCCAAAGACTAGCGGGGGTGGCAGATACGCAGTATTTT. Protein: CASSQRLAGVADTQYF.

J is TRBJ1-4 and V is TRBV7-2; 9 bases are a match to TRBD1. Germline CDR1 SGHTA, CDR2 FQGNSA. Germline trimming cut 3 bases from V and 9 bases from J; bases unmatched to any gene: 8. The CDR3 runs to 15 residues. In nucleotides, the CDR3 is TGTGCCAGCAGCTTCCATGGGACAGGGCAAAAAAAACTGTTTTTT. It codes for CASSFHGTGQKKLFF.

At least ten counts were recorded for this clonotype. The J gene is TRBJ1-2, the V gene TRBV5-1; D not resolved. CDR3 length: 11 residues. Germline V gives CDR1 SGHRS, CDR2 YFSETQ. V was trimmed by 0 bases and J by 12 bases, leaving 9 bases between them. Here the CDR3 reads CASSLGSLHTF. In DNA, the CDR3 is TGCGCCAGCAGCTTGGGCAGCCTACACACCTTC.

The genes are TRBV7-2 and TRBJ1-2, with D maybe TRBD1 (6 bases). Germline V CDR1 and CDR2: SGHTA, FQGNSA. CDR3 size: 13 residues. V dropped 4 bases and J dropped 4 bases, with 10 bases sitting between them. The CDR3 here is CASSSRQVYGYTF. The CDR3 DNA reads as TGTGCCAGCAGCTCACGACAGGTCTATGGCTACACCTTC.

The chain combines TRBV7-9 with TRBJ1-6; D is ambiguous. Deletions cut 1 base from V and 13 bases from J, with 11 bases between. This CDR3 region has 13 residues. Germline values: CDR1 SEHNR, CDR2 FQNEAQ (reference sequence). The CDR3 coding sequence is TGTGCCAGCAGCTTAGGGGCGTCTCCGCCCCTCCACTTT. It codes for CASSLGASPPLHF.

This clonotype appeared a few times. V gene TRBV29-1 combines with J gene TRBJ2-1; D perhaps matches TRBD2 (6 bases). CDR1 and CDR2 (germline): SQVTM, ANQGSEA. The CDR3 runs 12 residues. The DNA of the CDR3 is TGCAGGGGGGGAGAGAGCTACAATGAGCAGTTCTTC. It translates to CRGGESYNEQFF.

The chain has TRBV2 and TRBJ1-1; maybe TRBD1 (5 bases). CDR1 and CDR2 from the germline V gene are SNHLY and FYNNEI. V dropped 3 bases and J dropped 1 base, with 9 bases sitting between them. The CDR3 is 14 amino acids. The CDR3 coding sequence is TGTGCCAGCAGTGAGCGAGGGGAGAACACTGAAGCTTTCTTT. Its protein is CASSERGENTEAFF.

This clonotype was recorded many times. This chain uses TRBV20-1 with TRBJ2-3; 14 bases map to TRBD2. Trimming removed 5 bases from V and 1 base from J; junction bases left unmatched: 2. CDR3 length: 15 residues. Germline CDR1 is DFQATT and CDR2 is SNEGSKA (reference sequence). The CDR3 loop is CSAAGLAGGTDTQYF. In nucleotides, the CDR3 is TGCAGTGCTGCGGGACTAGCGGGGGGCACAGATACGCAGTATTTT.

This clonotype has ten or more counts. The chain joins TRBV7-6 to TRBJ2-1; maybe TRBD2 (5 bases). The CDR3 totals 13 residues. Trimming pared 2 bases from V and 7 bases from J, leaving 9 bases between. Germline CDR1 and CDR2: SGHVS and FNYEAQ. This chain's CDR3 is CASSLIGGNEQFF. CDR3 bases: TGTGCCAGCAGCTTAATAGGCGGGAATGAGCAGTTCTTC.

The rearrangement joins TRBV6-6 to TRBJ1-2; D perhaps matches TRBD1 (6 bases). V was cut by 1 base and J by 8 bases, with 17 bases left in between. This CDR3 region has 15 residues. Germline loops: CDR1 MNHNY, CDR2 SVGAGI (reference sequence). The chain's CDR3 is CASSYLLNRVEGYTF. CDR3 bases: TGTGCCAGCAGTTACTTATTGAACAGGGTGGAAGGCTACACCTTC.

This clonotype has just a few counts. The rearrangement uses TRBV7-2 and TRBJ1-4; D is uncertain. Per the germline V gene, CDR1 is SGHTA and CDR2 is FQGNSA. This CDR3 is 14 amino acids long. V lost 3 bases and J lost 0, with 5 bases in between. Here the CDR3 DNA reads TGTGCCAGCAGCTTTTCCACAACTAATGAAAAACTGTTTTTT. It specifies CASSFSTTNEKLFF. The entire variable domain, with the rest obtained from reference TRBV7-2 and TRBJ1-4, is as follows: GAGVSQSPSNKVTEKGKDVELRCDPISGHTALYWYRQSLGQGLEFLIYFQGNSAPDKSGLPSDRFSAERTGGSVSTLTIQRTQQEDSAVYLCASSFSTTNEKLFFGSGTQLSVL.

The chain recombines TRBV9 with TRBJ2-1; 8 bases line up with TRBD2. Germline V lookup: CDR1 SGDLS, CDR2 YYNGEE. The CDR3 is 16 amino acids. Losses at the gene ends were 0 bases for V and 4 bases for J; bases not matched to a gene: 6. Here the CDR3 reads CASSVGPGGAYNEQFF. CDR3 sequence (DNA): TGTGCCAGCAGCGTAGGACCCGGGGGGGCGTACAATGAGCAGTTCTTC.

V is TRBV5-1 and J is TRBJ1-6; TRBD1 aligns across 11 bases. CDR3 length: 19 residues. Germline-derived CDR1 and CDR2 are SGHRS and YFSETQ. Unmatched junction bases numbered 9, after V lost 4 bases and J lost 0 bases. CDR3: CASSDPGQGVDSYNSPLHF. Here the CDR3 DNA reads TGCGCCAGCAGCGACCCGGGACAGGGGGTCGACTCCTATAATTCACCCCTCCACTTT.

This clonotype showed up just a few times. The genes are TRBV9 and TRBJ2-1, with unresolved D. V was cut by 2 bases and J by 0 bases, with 12 bases left in between. Germline assignment: CDR1 SGDLS and CDR2 YYNGEE. The length of the CDR3 is 16 residues. Written as DNA, the CDR3 is TGTGCCAGCAGCGTTACAGTCTTCAGCTCCTACAATGAGCAGTTCTTC. The encoded protein is CASSVTVFSSYNEQFF.

This clonotype has just a few counts. The rearrangement uses TRBV7-9 and TRBJ2-1, with D possibly being TRBD2 (5 bases). Trimming cost V 5 bases and J 12 bases, with 23 bases left between them. Per the germline V gene, CDR1 is SEHNR and CDR2 is FQNEAQ (reference sequence). The CDR3 covers 15 residues. The CDR3 DNA follows: TGTGCCAGCAGCCCGCAAGGACTCCCAGGCGCGGGGCAGTTCTTC. This sequence encodes CASSPQGLPGAGQFF.

The chain uses TRBV29-1 and TRBJ1-2; 11 bases line up with TRBD1. V lost 4 bases and J lost 2; bases outside the gene matches: 6. The CDR3 extends over 15 amino acids. CDR1 is SQVTM, CDR2 ANQGSEA, per germline. The CDR3 protein is CSVGKDRGPNYGYTF. CDR3 sequence (DNA): TGCAGCGTTGGGAAGGACAGGGGGCCAAACTATGGCTACACCTTC.

The chain has TRBV24-1 and TRBJ1-2; unclear D gene. The germline V and J ends were trimmed by 1 base and 8 bases, with 10 bases remaining between them. Germline V gene lookup returns CDR1 KGHDR and CDR2 SFDVKD. The CDR3 is 13 amino acids. CDR3 in amino acids: CATSDFAGNGYTF. CDR3 nucleotides: TGTGCCACCAGTGATTTTGCGGGGAACGGCTACACCTTC.

This clonotype turned up a few times. The chain couples TRBV6-5 to TRBJ1-2, with D possibly being TRBD1 (5 bases). Trimming removed 6 bases from V and 4 bases from J, with 9 bases in between. From germline, CDR1 is MNHEY and CDR2 SVGAGI. This CDR3 spans 12 amino acids. The CDR3 reads CASSRVGYGYTF. Written as DNA, the CDR3 is TGTGCCAGCAGCAGGGTTGGCTATGGCTACACCTTC.

The CDR3 sequence: CASSLTPGYQETQYF. CDR3 in DNA: TGTGCCAGCAGCTTGACCCCCGGTTATCAAGAGACCCAGTACTTC. The chain is built from TRBV7-9 and TRBJ2-5; D gene uncertain. CDR3 size: 15 residues. V was cut by 3 bases and J by 2 bases, with 13 bases left in between. Germline CDR1 and CDR2: SEHNR and FQNEAQ (reference sequence).

The genes are TRBV20-1 and TRBJ1-1; a weak D match, TRBD1 (5 bases). With 0 bases removed from V and 1 base from J, the gap between germline ends came to 9 bases. The CDR3 length is 14 residues. Germline assignment: CDR1 DFQATT and CDR2 SNEGSKA (reference sequence). The CDR3 coding sequence is TGCAGTGCTAGAGAAGTAAGGGGGAACACTGAAGCTTTCTTT. Translating it yields CSAREVRGNTEAFF.